This is a list of T cell receptor beta chains from one sample in a study of T-cell memory formation after mild COVID-19. Each CDR3 protein is one row after TCRdb ran MiXCR on the 5' RACE reads. In the table there are fewer than 70,000 distinct CDR3 sequences, 8% to 10% of which are singletons. The sample was PBMCs or a T cell subset sorted from them (not recorded which). All receptors come from a man aged 18 to 29 who had mild COVID-19 (a few samples of this study predate the infection). Cell type and time point are not known. The CDR3 runs from the conserved cysteine through the conserved F or W. D genes are given only for firm matches. Clone size is stated in some rows and not others, as once, few, many or a class when expanded.

clone_size	j_call	d_call	v_call	cdr3_aa	cdr3_nt
few	TRBJ2-2	TRBD1	TRBV19	CASSTPGQEAGELFF	TGTGCCAGTAGTACCCCGGGACAGGAGGCCGGGGAGCTGTTTTTT
few	TRBJ1-2	.	TRBV20-1	CSARAGFSHYGYTF	TGCAGTGCTAGAGCCGGGTTTAGTCACTATGGCTACACCTTC
many	TRBJ2-5	.	TRBV5-6	CASSLDGETQYF	TGTGCCAGCAGCTTGGATGGGGAGACCCAGTACTTC
few	TRBJ2-7	.	TRBV20-1	CSARVVLAASTHEQYF	TGCAGTGCTAGAGTGGTGCTAGCAGCCAGTACCCACGAGCAGTACTTC
.	TRBJ1-5	.	TRBV6-5	CASSPNGNQPQHF	TGTGCCAGCAGCCCCAATGGCAATCAGCCCCAGCATTTT
few	TRBJ2-3	TRBD1	TRBV19	CASLSRDRYTDTQYF	TGTGCCAGCCTCAGCCGGGACAGATACACAGATACGCAGTATTTT
.	TRBJ2-2	.	TRBV5-1	CASSSGTYTGELFF	TGCGCCAGCAGCTCCGGGACCTACACCGGGGAGCTGTTTTTT
.	TRBJ2-7	TRBD2	TRBV4-1	CASSPTALAGDYEQYF	TGCGCCAGCAGCCCAACGGCGCTAGCGGGGGACTACGAGCAGTACTTC
.	TRBJ2-5	TRBD2	TRBV28	CATGTSGGSGRTQYF	TGTGCCACCGGGACTAGCGGGGGCTCGGGTCGGACCCAGTACTTC
.	TRBJ2-2	TRBD1	TRBV18	CASSPGTGNTGELFF	TGTGCCAGCTCACCAGGGACAGGGAACACCGGGGAGCTGTTTTTT
few	TRBJ1-5	TRBD1	TRBV20-1	CSAGPGQGVAQPQHF	TGCAGTGCAGGCCCGGGACAGGGAGTGGCTCAGCCCCAGCATTTT
many	TRBJ2-1	.	TRBV5-1	CASSKSSYNEQFF	TGCGCCAGCAGTAAGAGCTCCTACAATGAGCAGTTCTTC
few	TRBJ2-1	TRBD2	TRBV20-1	CSASWTSFNEQFF	TGCAGTGCTAGCTGGACTAGCTTCAATGAGCAGTTCTTC
few	TRBJ2-1	TRBD2	TRBV20-1	CSARLAEFYNEQFF	TGCAGTGCTAGACTAGCGGAGTTCTACAATGAGCAGTTCTTC
many	TRBJ2-3	TRBD2	TRBV20-1	CSARDGGGLAGKITDTQYF	TGCAGTGCTAGAGATGGCGGCGGACTAGCGGGGAAAATCACAGATACGCAGTATTTT
many	TRBJ2-3	.	TRBV7-2	CASTLGGTDTQYF	TGTGCCAGCACCCTAGGCGGTACAGATACGCAGTATTTT
few	TRBJ1-2	TRBD1	TRBV12-3/TRBV12-4	CASSYTGGGGYGYTF	TGTGCCAGCAGTTACACAGGGGGCGGGGGCTATGGCTACACCTTC
few	TRBJ1-2	.	TRBV12-3/TRBV12-4	CASTSRGGGYTF	TGTGCCAGCACTTCCCGAGGGGGTGGCTACACCTTC
.	TRBJ1-1	.	TRBV7-9	CASSLSGRPEAFF	TGTGCCAGCAGCTTATCGGGGCGGCCTGAAGCTTTCTTT
many	TRBJ2-3	.	TRBV4-1	CASSQRWVGGDTQYF	TGCGCCAGCAGCCAACGGTGGGTTGGAGGGGATACGCAGTATTTT
few	TRBJ1-2	TRBD1	TRBV6-5	CASSLTGDLYGYTF	TGTGCCAGCAGTTTGACAGGGGACTTGTACGGCTACACCTTC
few	TRBJ2-1	.	TRBV20-1	CSARDPRASVVGEQFF	TGCAGTGCTAGAGATCCGAGGGCTAGCGTGGTGGGTGAGCAGTTCTTC
few	TRBJ2-2	.	TRBV4-1	CASSQGTGSQVGWELFF	TGCGCCAGCAGCCAAGGAACAGGCAGTCAAGTTGGTTGGGAGCTGTTTTTT
.	TRBJ2-2	.	TRBV6-1	CASSKYTGELFF	TGTGCCAGCAGTAAATACACCGGGGAGCTGTTTTTT
many	TRBJ2-5	.	TRBV6-5	CASSSRGETQYF	TGTGCCAGCAGTTCTAGAGGAGAGACCCAGTACTTC
few	TRBJ1-4	.	TRBV4-3	CASTTTGGNEKLFF	TGCGCCAGCACCACTACGGGAGGTAATGAAAAACTGTTTTTT
.	TRBJ1-1	TRBD1	TRBV4-1	CASSQDQNRGRGTEAFF	TGCGCCAGCAGCCAAGACCAAAACAGGGGGCGAGGTACTGAAGCTTTCTTT
few	TRBJ1-6	.	TRBV7-2	CASSLSPKGNSPLHF	TGTGCCAGCAGCTTAAGCCCAAAGGGGAATTCACCCCTCCACTTT
many	TRBJ2-1	TRBD2	TRBV6-5	CASSYRWTSGNEQFF	TGTGCCAGCAGTTATCGGTGGACTAGCGGCAATGAGCAGTTCTTC
.	TRBJ2-3	TRBD2	TRBV7-9	CASSLSAASGGRTDTQYF	TGTGCCAGCAGCCTATCAGCGGCTAGCGGGGGGCGCACAGATACGCAGTATTTT
few	TRBJ2-2	TRBD2	TRBV4-2	CASSPSTGGALGELFF	TGTGCCAGCAGCCCCAGCACCGGGGGGGCCTTAGGGGAGCTGTTTTTT
many	TRBJ2-1	TRBD1	TRBV5-6	CASSPTGDEQFF	TGTGCCAGCAGCCCCACAGGGGATGAGCAGTTCTTC
.	TRBJ1-6	.	TRBV27	CASSPFNSPLHF	TGTGCCAGCAGCCCGTTTAATTCACCCCTCCACTTT
.	TRBJ2-1	.	TRBV11-2	CASTNGRTYNEQFF	TGTGCCAGCACGAACGGGCGGACCTACAATGAGCAGTTCTTC
many	TRBJ1-1	.	TRBV28	CASSSLGGADTEAFF	TGTGCCAGCAGTTCCCTTGGAGGGGCGGACACTGAAGCTTTCTTT
many	TRBJ1-2	.	TRBV7-2	CASSPPWGSTNYGYTF	TGTGCCAGCAGCCCCCCTTGGGGCTCGACTAACTATGGCTACACCTTC
few	TRBJ1-2	.	TRBV29-1	CSVEQGTGGYTF	TGCAGCGTTGAGCAGGGGACGGGCGGCTACACCTTC
few	TRBJ1-2	.	TRBV6-1	CASSESVGLPNYGYTF	TGTGCCAGCAGTGAATCTGTAGGCCTCCCTAACTATGGCTACACCTTC
many	TRBJ2-6	.	TRBV29-1	CSVGTTGANVLTF	TGCAGCGTAGGGACGACTGGGGCCAACGTCCTGACTTTC
few	TRBJ2-7	.	TRBV4-3	CASSQDGRGDAEQYF	TGCGCCAGCAGCCAAGATGGGCGGGGTGATGCCGAGCAGTACTTC
few	TRBJ2-3	TRBD2	TRBV4-3	CASSQGGTSGGALDTQYF	TGCGCCAGCAGCCAAGGAGGGACTAGCGGGGGGGCCCTAGATACGCAGTATTTT
.	TRBJ1-1	.	TRBV5-8	CASSLSPGKHTEAFF	TGTGCCAGCAGCTTGTCCCCGGGAAAGCACACTGAAGCTTTCTTT
few	TRBJ2-5	TRBD2	TRBV5-1	CASSVTSGQETQYF	TGCGCCAGCAGCGTCACTAGCGGACAAGAGACCCAGTACTTC
many	TRBJ2-3	TRBD2	TRBV6-5	CASSSSGGTDTQYF	TGTGCCAGCAGTTCTAGCGGGGGCACAGATACGCAGTATTTT
.	TRBJ2-5	TRBD1	TRBV3-1	CASSQPTGAETQYF	TGTGCCAGCAGCCAGCCGACAGGGGCAGAGACCCAGTACTTC
.	TRBJ1-2	.	TRBV6-4	CASNQGLDYGYTF	TGTGCCAGCAACCAGGGGTTGGACTATGGCTACACCTTC
.	TRBJ2-2	TRBD1	TRBV28	CASRRQGAGTGELFF	TGTGCCAGCAGGCGACAGGGGGCGGGCACCGGGGAGCTGTTTTTT
.	TRBJ1-2	.	TRBV6-2/TRBV6-3	CASEGNYGYTF	TGTGCCAGCGAGGGGAACTATGGCTACACCTTC
.	TRBJ1-5	TRBD1	TRBV10-3	CAISESRQGGFQPQHF	TGTGCCATCAGTGAGTCTCGACAGGGAGGTTTTCAGCCCCAGCATTTT
.	TRBJ2-1	TRBD2	TRBV2	CASSFRTSGGRGEQFF	TGTGCCAGCAGCTTTCGGACTAGCGGGGGGCGAGGTGAGCAGTTCTTC
few	TRBJ1-6	.	TRBV6-1	CASSMGNSPLHF	TGTGCCAGCAGTATGGGGAATTCACCCCTCCACTTT
few	TRBJ2-7	TRBD1	TRBV6-2/TRBV6-3	CASRRQGGAYEQYF	TGTGCCAGCAGACGACAGGGGGGAGCCTACGAGCAGTACTTC
.	TRBJ2-1	.	TRBV5-1	CASVRDSNEQFF	TGCGCCAGCGTCCGGGACTCCAATGAGCAGTTCTTC
.	TRBJ1-1	.	TRBV4-1	CASSQGQSNTEAFF	TGCGCCAGCAGCCAAGGGCAGTCGAACACTGAAGCTTTCTTT
few	TRBJ1-4	.	TRBV5-1	CASSSGRDNEKLFF	TGCGCCAGCAGCTCGGGACGGGACAATGAAAAACTGTTTTTT